Here is one T cell receptor beta chain with its context. Its antigen is still unknown. This table comes from immunoSEQ multiplex PCR, and its TCRdb copy is limited to in-frame clones, with some not included. The profile covers roughly 96,000 clones, with 85% to 90% appearing a single time and over 8.5% taken by the ten largest. This specimen belongs to a study of PD-1 blockade in classical Hodgkin lymphoma. Whole-study results and caveats: Patients starting nivolumab under 1 year after ASCT were excluded. Healthy donors reportedly exceeded newly diagnosed patients in baseline TCR diversity.

Each of the patients experienced relapse following autologous stem cell transplantation, and their brentuximab vedotin exposure differed. Classification of best responses gave complete response, partial response or progressive disease. Sequenced here: peripheral blood mononuclear cells (PBMCs), sampled before the second cycle of nivolumab. This receptor was taken from a human donor with classical Hodgkin lymphoma.

The CDR3 DNA follows: TGTGCCAGCAGCTCTAGGCCGCCGACGGACGAGCAGTACTTC. It translates to CASSSRPPTDEQYF. The chain is built from TRBV11-2 and TRBJ2-7; D not resolved. Trimming shortened V by 4 bases and J by 5 bases, and 15 bases separated the two germline ends. The CDR3 totals 14 residues. Germline assignment: CDR1 SGHAT and CDR2 FQNNGV.